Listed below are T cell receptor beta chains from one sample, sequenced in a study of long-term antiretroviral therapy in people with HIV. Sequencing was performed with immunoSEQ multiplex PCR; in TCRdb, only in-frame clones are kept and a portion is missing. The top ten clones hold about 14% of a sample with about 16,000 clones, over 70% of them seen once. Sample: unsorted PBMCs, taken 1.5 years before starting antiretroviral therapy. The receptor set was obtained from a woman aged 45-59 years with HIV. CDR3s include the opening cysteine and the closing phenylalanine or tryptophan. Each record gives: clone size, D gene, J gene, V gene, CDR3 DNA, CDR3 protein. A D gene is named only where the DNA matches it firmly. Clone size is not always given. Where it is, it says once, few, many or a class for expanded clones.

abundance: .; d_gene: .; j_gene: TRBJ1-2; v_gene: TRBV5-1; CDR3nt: TGCGCCAGCAGCTCCCAGACAAACTATGGCTACACCTTC; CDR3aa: CASSSQTNYGYTF
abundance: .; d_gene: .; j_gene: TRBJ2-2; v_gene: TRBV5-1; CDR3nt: TGCGCCAGCAGCCAGGGGCCGGAGCTGTTTTTT; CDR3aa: CASSQGPELFF
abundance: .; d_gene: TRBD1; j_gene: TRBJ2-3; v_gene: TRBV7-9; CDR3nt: TGTGCCAGCAGTCTCCTAGGGCAGGGGGCAGATACGCAGTATTTT; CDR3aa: CASSLLGQGADTQYF
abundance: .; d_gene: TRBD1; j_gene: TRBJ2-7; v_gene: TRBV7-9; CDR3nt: TGTGCCAGCAGCACGGGACAGCAACCCTACGAGCAGTACTTC; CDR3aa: CASSTGQQPYEQYF
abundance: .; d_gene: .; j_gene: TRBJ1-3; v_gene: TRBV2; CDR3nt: TGTGCCAGCAGGGCAGGGGTGGCTGGAAACACCATATATTTT; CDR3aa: CASRAGVAGNTIYF
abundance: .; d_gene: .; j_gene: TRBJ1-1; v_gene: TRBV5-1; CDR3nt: TGCGCCAGCAGCTGGGCCGCGGGGGGTGACACTGAAGCTTTCTTT; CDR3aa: CASSWAAGGDTEAFF
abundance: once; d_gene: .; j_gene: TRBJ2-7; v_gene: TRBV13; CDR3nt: TGTGCCAGCAGCTTACGCCGAGGCTACGAGCAGTACTTC; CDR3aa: CASSLRRGYEQYF
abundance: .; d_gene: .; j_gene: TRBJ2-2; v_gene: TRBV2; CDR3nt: TGTGCCAGCAGCAGACAGGGAGGAAACACCGGGGAGCTGTTTTTT; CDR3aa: CASSRQGGNTGELFF
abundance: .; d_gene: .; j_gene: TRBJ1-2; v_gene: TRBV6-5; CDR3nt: TGTGCCAGCAGGCCAAATTCCCCCGCTAACTATGGCTACACCTTC; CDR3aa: CASRPNSPANYGYTF
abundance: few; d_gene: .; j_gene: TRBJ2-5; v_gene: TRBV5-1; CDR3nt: TGCGCCAGCAGCTATGACGGGACCCAGTACTTC; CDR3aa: CASSYDGTQYF
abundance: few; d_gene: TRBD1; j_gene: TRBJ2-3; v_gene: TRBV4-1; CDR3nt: TGCGCCAGCAGCCAAGCAGGGGGTGCAGATACGCAGTATTTT; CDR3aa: CASSQAGGADTQYF
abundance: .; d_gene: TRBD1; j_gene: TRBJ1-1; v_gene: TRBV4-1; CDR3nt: TGCGCCAGCAGCCCGGGACAGGGGCCGAACACTGAAGCTTTCTTT; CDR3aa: CASSPGQGPNTEAFF
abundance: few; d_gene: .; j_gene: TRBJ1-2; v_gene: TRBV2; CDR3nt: TGTGCCAGCATTTCTGGACAGCTAAACTATGGCTACACCTTC; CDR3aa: CASISGQLNYGYTF
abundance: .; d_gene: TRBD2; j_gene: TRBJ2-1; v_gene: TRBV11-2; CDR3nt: TGTGCCAGCAGCTTATGGGTAGGTTTTCTAGCGGGGACCAATGAGCAGTTCTTC; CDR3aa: CASSLWVGFLAGTNEQFF
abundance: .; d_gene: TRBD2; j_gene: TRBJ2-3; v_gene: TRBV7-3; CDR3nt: TGTGCCAGCAGCGTCGAGCGGGGGGGGAGCACAGATACGCAGTATTTT; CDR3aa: CASSVERGGSTDTQYF
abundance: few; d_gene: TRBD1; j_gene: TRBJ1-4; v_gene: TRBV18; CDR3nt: TGTGCCAGCTCACCGGGACAGGGTAATGAAAAACTGTTTTTT; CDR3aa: CASSPGQGNEKLFF
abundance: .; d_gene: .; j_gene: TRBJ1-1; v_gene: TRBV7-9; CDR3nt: TGTGCCAGCAGCTTCGGGGGCCGGAACACTGAAGCTTTCTTT; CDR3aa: CASSFGGRNTEAFF
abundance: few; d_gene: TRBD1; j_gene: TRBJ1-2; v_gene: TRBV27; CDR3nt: TGTGCCAGCAGTTTCGGGCAGGGGGCAGGTGGCTACACCTTC; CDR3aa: CASSFGQGAGGYTF
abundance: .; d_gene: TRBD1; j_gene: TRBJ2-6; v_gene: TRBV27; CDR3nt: TGTGCCAGCAGTTTATACCCTACAGGGGCGGGGGCCAACGTCCTGACTTTC; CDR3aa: CASSLYPTGAGANVLTF
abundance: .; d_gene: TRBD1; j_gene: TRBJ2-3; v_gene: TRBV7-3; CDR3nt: TGTGCCAGCAGCGCCCAGGGGGTAAGGGCAGATACGCAGTATTTT; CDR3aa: CASSAQGVRADTQYF
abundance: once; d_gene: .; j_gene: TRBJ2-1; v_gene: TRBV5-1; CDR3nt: TGCGCCAGCAGCCCTAGCGTTGAGCAGTTCTTC; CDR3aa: CASSPSVEQFF
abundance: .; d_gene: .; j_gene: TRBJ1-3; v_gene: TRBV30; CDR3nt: TGTGCCTGGAGTGCTACCAGGGGAGGAAACACCATATATTTT; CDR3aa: CAWSATRGGNTIYF
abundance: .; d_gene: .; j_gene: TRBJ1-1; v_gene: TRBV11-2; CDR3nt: TGTGCCAGCAGCTTAAAACCGATAAAGAACACTGAAGCTTTCTTT; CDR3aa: CASSLKPIKNTEAFF
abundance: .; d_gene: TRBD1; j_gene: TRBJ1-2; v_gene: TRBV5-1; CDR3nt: TGCGCCAGCAGATCGCCCGACAGGGCAAACTATGGCTACACCTTC; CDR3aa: CASRSPDRANYGYTF
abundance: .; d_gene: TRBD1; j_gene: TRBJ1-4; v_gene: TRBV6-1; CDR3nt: TGTGCCAGCAGTGGGGACAGGCTGGCTAATGAAAAACTGTTTTTT; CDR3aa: CASSGDRLANEKLFF
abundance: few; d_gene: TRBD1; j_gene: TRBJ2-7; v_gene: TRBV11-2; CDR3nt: TGTGCCAGCAGACCCGGGACAGTGGGGAACGAGCAGTACTTC; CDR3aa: CASRPGTVGNEQYF
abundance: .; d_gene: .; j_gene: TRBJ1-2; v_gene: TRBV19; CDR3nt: TGTGCCAGTAGTAGTCTGGTTCGGGGGAGCTACACCTTC; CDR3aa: CASSSLVRGSYTF
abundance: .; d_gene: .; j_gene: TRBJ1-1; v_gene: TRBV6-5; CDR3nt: TGTGCCAGCAGTTACGCGAACACTGAAGCTTTCTTT; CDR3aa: CASSYANTEAFF
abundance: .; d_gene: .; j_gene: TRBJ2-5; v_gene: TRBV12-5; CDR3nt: TGTGCTAGTGGTTTGGTACTGGGGTCGGAGACCCAGTACTTC; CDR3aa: CASGLVLGSETQYF
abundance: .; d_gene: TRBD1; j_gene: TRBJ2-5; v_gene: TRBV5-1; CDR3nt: TGCGCCAGCAGGAGTACAGGGGTCCAAGAGACCCAGTACTTC; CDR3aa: CASRSTGVQETQYF
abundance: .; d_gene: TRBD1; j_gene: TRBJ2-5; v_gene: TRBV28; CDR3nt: TGTGCCAGCAGTGTGGACAGGGTGCCAGGTACCCAGTACTTC; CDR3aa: CASSVDRVPGTQYF
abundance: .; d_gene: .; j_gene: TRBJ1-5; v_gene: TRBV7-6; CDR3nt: TGTGCCAGCAGCTACGACAGCCATCAGCCCCAGCATTTT; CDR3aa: CASSYDSHQPQHF
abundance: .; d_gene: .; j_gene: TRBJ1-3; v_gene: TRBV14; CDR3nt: TGTGCCAGCAGCCCCCCCGGGGCGTTCTCTGGAAACACCATATATTTT; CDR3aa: CASSPPGAFSGNTIYF
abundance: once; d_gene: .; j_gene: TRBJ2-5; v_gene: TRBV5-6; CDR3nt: TGTGCCAGCAGCCCTAGACTAGTCCAAGAGACCCAGTACTTC; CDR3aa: CASSPRLVQETQYF
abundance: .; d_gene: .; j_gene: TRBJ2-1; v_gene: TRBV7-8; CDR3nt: TGTGCCAGCAGCGAGGAAGAGGGCGGGGGCAACAATGAGCAGTTCTTC; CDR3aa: CASSEEEGGGNNEQFF
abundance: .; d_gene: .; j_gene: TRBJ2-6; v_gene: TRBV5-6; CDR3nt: TGTGCCAGCAGCTTGAGGCGGCCTGGGGCCAACGTCCTGACTTTC; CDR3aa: CASSLRRPGANVLTF
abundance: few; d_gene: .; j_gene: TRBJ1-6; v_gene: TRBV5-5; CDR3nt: TGTGCCAGCAGCGTCCAGGGGAATAATTCACCCCTCCACTTT; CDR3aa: CASSVQGNNSPLHF
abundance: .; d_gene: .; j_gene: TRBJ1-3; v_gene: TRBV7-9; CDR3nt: TGTGCCAGCAGCTTAGGAAACACCATATATTTT; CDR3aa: CASSLGNTIYF
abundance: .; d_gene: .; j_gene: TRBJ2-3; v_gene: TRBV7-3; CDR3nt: TGTGCCAGCAGCTTAGGATCTAGCACAGATACGCAGTATTTT; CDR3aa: CASSLGSSTDTQYF
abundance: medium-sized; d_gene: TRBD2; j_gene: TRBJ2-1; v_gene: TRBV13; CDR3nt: TGTGCCAGCAGCCTAGGACTAGCGGACTATTACAATGAGCAGTTCTTC; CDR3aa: CASSLGLADYYNEQFF
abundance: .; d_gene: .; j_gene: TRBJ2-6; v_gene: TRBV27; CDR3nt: TGTGCCAGCAGTTTCACGGGGGGCTTTGGGGCCAACGTCCTGACTTTC; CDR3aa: CASSFTGGFGANVLTF
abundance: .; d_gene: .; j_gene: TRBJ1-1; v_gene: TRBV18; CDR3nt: TGTGCCAGCTCACCAGGGCCCAGGGGTACGGCTGAAGCTTTCTTT; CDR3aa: CASSPGPRGTAEAFF
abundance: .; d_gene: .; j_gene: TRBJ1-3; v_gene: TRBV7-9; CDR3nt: TGTGCCAGCACCGACAGCTTCTCTGGAAACACCATATATTTT; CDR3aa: CASTDSFSGNTIYF
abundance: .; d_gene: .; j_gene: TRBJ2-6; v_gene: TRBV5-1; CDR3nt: TGCGCCAGCAGCTCGCAGGCCTCTGGGGCCAACGTCCTGACTTTC; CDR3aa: CASSSQASGANVLTF
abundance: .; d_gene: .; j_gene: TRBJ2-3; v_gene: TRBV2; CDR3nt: TGTGCCAGCAGTGTACTGGCAGATACGCAGTATTTT; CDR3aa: CASSVLADTQYF
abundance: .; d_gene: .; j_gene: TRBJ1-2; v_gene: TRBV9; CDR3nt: TGTGCCAGCAGCGTGACGCCGGATACTAACTATGGCTACACCTTC; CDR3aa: CASSVTPDTNYGYTF
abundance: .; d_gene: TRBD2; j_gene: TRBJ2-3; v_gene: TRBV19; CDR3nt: TGTGCCTGTTCAAGCGGGGCCCCTGAAAGAGATACGCAGTATTTT; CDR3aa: CACSSGAPERDTQYF
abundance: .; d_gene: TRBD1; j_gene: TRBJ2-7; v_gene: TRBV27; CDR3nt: TGTGCCAGCAGCATAAGGGCATTGGACAGGGTCCTCTACGAGCAGTACTTC; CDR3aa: CASSIRALDRVLYEQYF
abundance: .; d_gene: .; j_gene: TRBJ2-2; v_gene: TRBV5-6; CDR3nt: TGTGCCAGCAGGGCAGGGTACGGGAACACCGGGGAGCTGTTTTTT; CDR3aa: CASRAGYGNTGELFF
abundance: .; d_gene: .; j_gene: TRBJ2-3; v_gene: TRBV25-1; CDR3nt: TGTGCCAGCAGTGAATTGCTGAGCACAGATACGCAGTATTTT; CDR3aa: CASSELLSTDTQYF
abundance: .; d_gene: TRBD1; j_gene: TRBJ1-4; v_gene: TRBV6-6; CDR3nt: TGTGCCAGCAGGATGGACAGGACTGAAAAACTGTTTTTT; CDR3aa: CASRMDRTEKLFF
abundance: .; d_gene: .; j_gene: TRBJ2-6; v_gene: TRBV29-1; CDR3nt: TGCAGCGTTATCTGGGCGGCTTACTCTGGGGCCAACGTCCTGACTTTC; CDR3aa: CSVIWAAYSGANVLTF
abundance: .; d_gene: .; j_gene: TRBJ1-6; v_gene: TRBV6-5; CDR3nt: TGTGCCAGCAGGAGGGAAGGGTACGATTCACCCCTCCACTTT; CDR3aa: CASRREGYDSPLHF
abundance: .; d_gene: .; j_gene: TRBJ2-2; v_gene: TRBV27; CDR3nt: TGTGCCAGCAGCTTGGGGGTCACCGGGGAGCTGTTTTTT; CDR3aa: CASSLGVTGELFF
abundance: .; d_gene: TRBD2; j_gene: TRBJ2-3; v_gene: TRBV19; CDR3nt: TGTGCCAGTAGTAGGGGTGCGGGGGAGGGGACAGATACGCAGTATTTT; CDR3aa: CASSRGAGEGTDTQYF
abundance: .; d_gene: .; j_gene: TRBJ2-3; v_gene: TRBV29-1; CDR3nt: TGCAGCGTTGAACAGGGGCGCACAGATACACAGTATTTT; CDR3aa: CSVEQGRTDTQYF
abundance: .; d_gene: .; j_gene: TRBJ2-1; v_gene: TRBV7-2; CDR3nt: TGTGCCAGCAGCTTAGCTCTACTGTCAGGGGTACCCAATGAGCAGTTCTTC; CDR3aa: CASSLALLSGVPNEQFF
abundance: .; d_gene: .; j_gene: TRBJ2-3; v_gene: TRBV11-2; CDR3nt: TGTGCCAGCAGCTTAGTACCCGCTGGCACAGATACGCAGTATTTT; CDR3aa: CASSLVPAGTDTQYF
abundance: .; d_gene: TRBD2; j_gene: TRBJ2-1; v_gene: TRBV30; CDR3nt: TGTGCCTGGAGTATCACTAGCGACAATGAGCAGTTCTTC; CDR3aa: CAWSITSDNEQFF